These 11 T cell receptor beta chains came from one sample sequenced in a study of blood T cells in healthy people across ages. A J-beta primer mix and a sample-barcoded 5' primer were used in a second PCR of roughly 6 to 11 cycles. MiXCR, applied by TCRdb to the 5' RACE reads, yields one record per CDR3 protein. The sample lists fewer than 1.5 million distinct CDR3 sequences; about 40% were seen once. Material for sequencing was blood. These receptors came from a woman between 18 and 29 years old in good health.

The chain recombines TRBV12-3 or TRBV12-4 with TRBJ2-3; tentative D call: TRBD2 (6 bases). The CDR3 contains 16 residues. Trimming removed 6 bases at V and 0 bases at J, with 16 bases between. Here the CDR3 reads CASRLADAGSTDTQYF. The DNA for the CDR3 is TGTGCCAGCAGGCTTGCGGACGCGGGAAGCACAGATACGCAGTATTTT.

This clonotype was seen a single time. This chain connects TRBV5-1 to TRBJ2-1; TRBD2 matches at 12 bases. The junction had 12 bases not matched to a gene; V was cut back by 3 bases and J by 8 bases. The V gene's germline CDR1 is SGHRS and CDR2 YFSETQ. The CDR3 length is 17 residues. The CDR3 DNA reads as TGCGCCAGCAGCTCACTCGACACTAGCGGGGGGTTCCATGAGCAGTTCTTC. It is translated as CASSSLDTSGGFHEQFF.

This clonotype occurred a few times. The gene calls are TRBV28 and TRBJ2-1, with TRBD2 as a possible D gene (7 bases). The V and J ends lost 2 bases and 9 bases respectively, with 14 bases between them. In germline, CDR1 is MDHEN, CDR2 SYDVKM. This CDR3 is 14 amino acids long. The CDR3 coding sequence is TGTGCCAGCAGTTTAGTAAGGGGGGGGGCTGAGCAGTTCTTC. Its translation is CASSLVRGGAEQFF. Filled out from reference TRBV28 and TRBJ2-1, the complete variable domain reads DVKVTQSSRYLVKRTGEKVFLECVQDMDHENMFWYRQDPGLGLRLIYFSYDVKMKEKGDIPEGYSVSREKKERFSLILESASTNQTSMYLCASSLVRGGAEQFFGPGTRLTVL.

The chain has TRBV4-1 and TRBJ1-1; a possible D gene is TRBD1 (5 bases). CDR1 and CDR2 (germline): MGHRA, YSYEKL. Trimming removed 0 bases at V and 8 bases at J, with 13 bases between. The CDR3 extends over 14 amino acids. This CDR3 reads CASSQEERGTEAFF. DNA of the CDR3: TGCGCCAGCAGCCAAGAAGAAAGGGGAACGGAAGCTTTCTTT.

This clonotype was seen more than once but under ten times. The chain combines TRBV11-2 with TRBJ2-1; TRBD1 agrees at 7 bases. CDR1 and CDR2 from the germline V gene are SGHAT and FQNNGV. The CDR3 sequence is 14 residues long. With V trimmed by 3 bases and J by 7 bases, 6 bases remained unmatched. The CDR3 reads CASSFDRVRNEQFF. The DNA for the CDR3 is TGTGCCAGCAGCTTTGACAGGGTAAGAAATGAGCAGTTCTTC.

CDR3 DNA sequence: TGTGCCAGCTCACCTGGGAGCAGGGGGTTCGCCTACGAGCAGTACTTC. It is translated as CASSPGSRGFAYEQYF. V usage is TRBV18 and J usage is TRBJ2-7; 7 bases agree with TRBD1. J lost 2 bases, V lost 3 bases, and 10 bases had no gene match. Germline V CDR1 and CDR2: KGHSH, LQKENI. The CDR3 runs to 16 residues.

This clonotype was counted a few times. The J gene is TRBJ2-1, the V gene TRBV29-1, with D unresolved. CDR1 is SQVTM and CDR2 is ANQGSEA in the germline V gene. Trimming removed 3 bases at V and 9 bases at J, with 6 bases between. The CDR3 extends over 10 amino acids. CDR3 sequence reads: CSVEQVEQFF. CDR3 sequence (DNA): TGCAGCGTTGAGCAGGTTGAGCAGTTCTTC.

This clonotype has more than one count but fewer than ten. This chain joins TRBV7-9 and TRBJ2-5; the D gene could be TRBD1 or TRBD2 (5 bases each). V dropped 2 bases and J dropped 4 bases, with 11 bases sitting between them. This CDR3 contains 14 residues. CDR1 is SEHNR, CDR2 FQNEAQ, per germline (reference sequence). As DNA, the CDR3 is TGTGCCAGCAGCTTATCCCGTGGGGGAGAGACCCAGTACTTC. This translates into CASSLSRGGETQYF. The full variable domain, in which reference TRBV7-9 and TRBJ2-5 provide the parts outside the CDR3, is DTGVSQNPRHKITKRGQNVTFRCDPISEHNRLYWYRQTLGQGPEFLTYFQNEAQLEKSRLLSDRFSAERPKGSFSTLEIQRTEQGDSAMYLCASSLSRGGETQYFGPGTRLLVL.

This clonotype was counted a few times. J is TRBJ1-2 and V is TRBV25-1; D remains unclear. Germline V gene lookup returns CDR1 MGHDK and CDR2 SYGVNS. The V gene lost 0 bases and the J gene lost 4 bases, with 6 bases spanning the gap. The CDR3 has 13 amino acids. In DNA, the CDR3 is TGTGCCAGCAGTGAATATAAGGGCTATGGCTACACCTTC. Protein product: CASSEYKGYGYTF.

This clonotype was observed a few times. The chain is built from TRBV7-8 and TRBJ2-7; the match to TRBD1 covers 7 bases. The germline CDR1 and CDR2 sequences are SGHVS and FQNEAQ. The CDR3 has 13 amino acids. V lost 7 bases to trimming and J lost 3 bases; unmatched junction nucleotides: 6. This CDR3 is CASKGQTDYEQYF. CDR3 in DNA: TGTGCCAGCAAGGGACAGACCGACTACGAGCAGTACTTC.

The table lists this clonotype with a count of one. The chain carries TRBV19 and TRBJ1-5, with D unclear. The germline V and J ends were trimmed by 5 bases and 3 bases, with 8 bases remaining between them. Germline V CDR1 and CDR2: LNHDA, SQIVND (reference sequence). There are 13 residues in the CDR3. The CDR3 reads CASSAVLNQPQHF. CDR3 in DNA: TGTGCCAGTAGTGCCGTCCTCAATCAGCCCCAGCATTTT.